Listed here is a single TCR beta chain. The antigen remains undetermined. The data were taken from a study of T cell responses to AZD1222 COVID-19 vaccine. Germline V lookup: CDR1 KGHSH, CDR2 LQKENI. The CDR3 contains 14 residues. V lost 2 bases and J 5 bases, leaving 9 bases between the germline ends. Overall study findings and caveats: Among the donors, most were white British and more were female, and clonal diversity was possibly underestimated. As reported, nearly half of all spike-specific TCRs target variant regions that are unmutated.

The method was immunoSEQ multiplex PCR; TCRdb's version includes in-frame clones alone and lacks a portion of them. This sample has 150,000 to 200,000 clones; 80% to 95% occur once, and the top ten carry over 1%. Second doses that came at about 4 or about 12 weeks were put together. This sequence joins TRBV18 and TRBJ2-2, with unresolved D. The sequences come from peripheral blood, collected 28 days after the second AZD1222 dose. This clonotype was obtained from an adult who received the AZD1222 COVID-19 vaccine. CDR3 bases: TGTGCCAGCTCACCAGGGTTGCGGACCGGGGAGCTGTTTTTT. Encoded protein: CASSPGLRTGELFF. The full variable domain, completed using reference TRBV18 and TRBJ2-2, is NAGVMQNPRHLVRRRGQEARLRCSPMKGHSHVYWYRQLPEEGLKFMVYLQKENIIDESGMPKERFSAEFPKEGPSILRIQQVVRGDSAAYFCASSPGLRTGELFFGEGSRLTVL.